These 18 T cell receptor beta chains were sequenced from one sample in a study of shared clonotypes between healthy human individuals. Generated by immunoSEQ multiplex PCR, the TCRdb table keeps only in-frame clones and is missing some. In the table there are over a million clones, around 75% of which are singletons. Sequenced: memory CD4+ T cells sorted from blood. This sample's subset: CD45RA-negative fraction. The receptors here all came from a young man in good health.

V and J are TRBV2 and TRBJ2-2, with D unresolved. CDR1 is SNHLY, CDR2 FYNNEI, per germline. The CDR3 has 14 amino acids. V was clipped by 4 bases and J by 6 bases, with 12 bases between them. The CDR3 here is CASSGDQVAGELFF. In DNA form, the CDR3 reads TGTGCCAGCAGTGGTGATCAGGTGGCCGGGGAGCTGTTTTTT.

The J gene is TRBJ2-1, the V gene TRBV30; TRBD2 matches at 10 bases. CDR1 is GTSNPN, CDR2 SVGIG, per germline (reference sequence). The CDR3 runs 15 residues. The V gene end was trimmed by 0 bases and the J gene end by 10 bases; junction bases not matched to a gene: 9. In nucleotides, the CDR3 is TGTGCCTGGAGTGTTTATGAAGCGGGAGGGCAGGAGCAGTTCTTC. It codes for CAWSVYEAGGQEQFF.

This clone has more than one count but fewer than ten. The V gene is TRBV18, the J gene TRBJ1-2; TRBD1 matches 8 bases. The CDR3 consists of 13 residues. Germline assignment: CDR1 KGHSH and CDR2 LQKENI. The V and J ends lost 0 bases and 14 bases, in that order; junction bases with no gene match: 8. The CDR3: CASSPPSGGEKTF. CDR3 sequence (DNA): TGTGCCAGCTCACCACCGTCAGGGGGCGAGAAGACCTTC.

The rearrangement links TRBV5-6 to TRBJ2-4; D remains unclear. V lost 3 bases and J 1 base, leaving 11 bases between the germline ends. The CDR3 runs 15 residues. Germline CDR1 is SGHDT and CDR2 is YYEEEE. CDR3 sequence: CASSSGRLAKNIQYF. The CDR3 DNA follows: TGTGCCAGCAGCTCTGGACGGCTCGCCAAAAACATTCAGTACTTC.

The rearrangement links TRBV30 to TRBJ2-5, with D possibly being TRBD2 (6 bases). Germline loops: CDR1 GTSNPN, CDR2 SVGIG (reference sequence). The CDR3 runs 12 residues. The germline V and J ends were trimmed by 4 bases and 5 bases, with 11 bases remaining between them. The CDR3 loop reads CAWTAGGETQYF. The CDR3 DNA reads TGTGCCTGGACGGCAGGAGGGGAGACCCAGTACTTC. Full variable domain (rest looked up from reference TRBV30 and TRBJ2-5): SQTIHQWPATLVQPVGSPLSLECTVEGTSNPNLYWYRQAAGRGLQLLFYSVGIGQISSEVPQNLSASRPQDRQFILSSKKLLLSDSGFYLCAWTAGGETQYFGPGTRLLVL.

The chain uses TRBV30 and TRBJ2-5; no clear D gene. The J call may be mistaken, given a closer DNA end match to TRBJ2-7. CDR1 is GTSNPN and CDR2 is SVGIG in the germline V gene (reference sequence). The CDR3 sequence is 11 residues long. For the CDR3, the DNA is TGTGCCTGGAGTGTACTTTACGAGCAGTACTTC. Translating gives CAWSVLYEQYF.

The chain is built from TRBV6-8 and TRBJ2-7, with a weak D call TRBD2 (5 bases). V was trimmed by 11 bases and J by 7 bases, leaving 15 bases between them. The CDR3 extends over 11 amino acids. Looked up from germline, CDR1 is MNHGY and CDR2 is SAAAGT. Here the CDR3 DNA reads TGTGCCGGCCGGACTCGCAATGAGCAGTACTTC. It encodes CAGRTRNEQYF.

CDR3 sequence: CASSLDLPGRGTEQFF. The CDR3 DNA reads as TGTGCCAGCAGCTTGGATCTACCTGGTAGAGGTACTGAGCAGTTCTTC. The chain carries TRBV5-4 and TRBJ2-1; D gene unclear. Deletions cut 0 bases from V and 9 bases from J, with 19 bases between. CDR3 length equals 16 residues. Germline loops: CDR1 SGHNT, CDR2 YYREEE (reference sequence).

This chain connects TRBV6-5 to TRBJ2-7; 7 nucleotides line up with TRBD1. This CDR3 has 15 amino acids. The V segment lost 6 bases and the J segment 3 bases; nucleotides outside the gene matches: 11. CDR1 is MNHEY and CDR2 is SVGAGI in the germline V gene. The CDR3 reads CASSPFGRGNYEQYF. The CDR3 coding sequence is TGTGCCAGCAGCCCTTTTGGCAGGGGGAACTACGAGCAGTACTTC.

The chain couples TRBV30 to TRBJ2-2; the D is unclear. The CDR3 has 11 residues. Germline V gene data show CDR1 as GTSNPN and CDR2 as SVGIG (reference sequence). V was pared by 1 base and J by 11 bases, with 8 bases between. CDR3 sequence: CAWSDPRELFF. As DNA, the CDR3 is TGTGCCTGGAGTGACCCCAGAGAGCTGTTTTTT.

The rearrangement uses TRBV5-1 and TRBJ2-3; no clear D. Per the germline V gene, CDR1 is SGHRS and CDR2 is YFSETQ. The CDR3 has 14 residues. The V end was cut by 0 bases, the J end by 6 bases, with 11 bases between. CDR3 DNA sequence: TGCGCCAGCAGCTTGGGTGACCCTGCGGATACGCAGTATTTT. Protein: CASSLGDPADTQYF.

The chain recombines TRBV2 with TRBJ1-5; no definite D call. Trimming left V 6 bases short and J 9 bases short, with 9 bases between. There are 11 residues in the CDR3. The V gene's germline CDR1 is SNHLY and CDR2 FYNNEI. The CDR3 is CASRAVGPQHF. CDR3 nucleotides: TGTGCCAGCAGAGCCGTCGGGCCCCAGCATTTT.

The chain links TRBV18 to TRBJ1-2, with TRBD1 matching over 7 bases. This CDR3 comprises 14 residues. From germline, CDR1 is KGHSH and CDR2 LQKENI. V shed 1 base and J 8 bases; nucleotides not matched to a gene: 7. The CDR3 loop is CASSPQGAVEGYTF. In DNA, the CDR3 is TGTGCCAGCTCACCACAGGGGGCTGTAGAGGGCTACACCTTC.

This chain connects TRBV15 to TRBJ2-7; D possibly corresponds to TRBD2 (5 bases). This CDR3 contains 13 residues. Per the germline V gene, CDR1 is LNHNV and CDR2 is YYDKDF (reference sequence). V lost 0 bases and J 3 bases, leaving 6 bases between the germline ends. The CDR3 region is CATSRDSGYEQYF. CDR3 coding DNA: TGTGCCACCAGCAGAGACAGCGGCTACGAGCAGTACTTC.

The sample holds a few counts of this clone. The chain employs TRBV6-1 and TRBJ1-2, with D possibly matching TRBD1 (6 bases). V was clipped by 9 bases and J by 8 bases, with 22 bases between them. The CDR3 runs 14 residues. Per germline, CDR1 MNHNS and CDR2 SASEGT. CDR3 bases: TGTGCCAGTAGCCCAGGGGTCGGCGTCTGGGGCTACACCTTC. Its protein is CASSPGVGVWGYTF.

The rearrangement uses TRBV2 and TRBJ1-2; 7 nucleotides match TRBD1. V lost 6 bases, J lost 8 bases, and 3 bases stayed unmatched. CDR1 SNHLY and CDR2 FYNNEI come from the germline V gene. There are 11 residues in the CDR3. The CDR3 region has the DNA TGTGCCAGCAGAGGAGGGGGCGGCTACACCTTC. Its translation is CASRGGGGYTF.

This clone was counted a single time. The chain combines TRBV7-2 with TRBJ2-7, with D tentatively TRBD1 (5 bases). V was trimmed by 3 bases and J by 6 bases, leaving 12 bases between them. In germline, CDR1 is SGHTA, CDR2 FQGNSA. The CDR3 contains 13 residues. The CDR3 region is CASSFYQGSEQYF. In DNA form, the CDR3 reads TGTGCCAGCAGCTTTTACCAGGGTTCCGAGCAGTACTTC.

The V call is TRBV2, the J call TRBJ2-3; D possibly matches TRBD1 or TRBD2 (6 bases each). The CDR3 runs 17 residues. Trimming stripped 8 bases from V and 4 bases from J, with 25 bases between. The V gene's germline CDR1 is SNHLY and CDR2 FYNNEI. The chain's CDR3 is CASGGHGWGGGADTQYF. The CDR3 DNA is TGTGCCAGCGGGGGGCACGGGTGGGGCGGCGGGGCAGATACGCAGTATTTT.